This T cell receptor (beta chain) was profiled in a study of OX40 agonist ivuxolimab in advanced cancers. Study information: The study treated patients with ivuxolimab, an agonistic anti-OX40 (CD134) antibody.

This table comes from immunoSEQ multiplex PCR, and its TCRdb copy is limited to in-frame clones, with some not included. The sample gives roughly 12,000 clones, 70% to 90% of which show up once; around an eighth is in the top ten. V lost 0 bases and J lost 7; bases outside the gene matches: 7. Germline CDR1 and CDR2: MNHEY and SMNVEV (reference sequence). The CDR3 has 16 amino acids. This receptor was obtained from an adult with an advanced solid tumor such as melanoma, head and neck, liver or kidney cancer. V and J are TRBV27 and TRBJ2-2; 8 nucleotides match TRBD2. The sequenced sample was CD4+ or CD8+ T cells sorted from blood, obtained in a trial of the OX40 agonist ivuxolimab. The CDR3 sequence: CASSLSFSGRHGELFF. In DNA form, the CDR3 reads TGTGCCAGCAGTTTATCTTTCAGCGGGAGACACGGGGAGCTGTTTTTT.